These 16 T cell receptor beta chains came from one sample sequenced in a study of sequential checkpoint blockade in melanoma. The treatment: randomized to nivolumab then ipilimumab (arm A) or the reverse (arm B). Clones were sequenced by immunoSEQ multiplex PCR, and TCRdb holds only the in-frame ones, with some missing. Counted here are a few thousand clones, roughly 28% occurring once; the ten biggest clones make up roughly a fifth. Here the sequenced sample was tumor tissue (inferred from file names), taken from a patient given nivolumab and ipilimumab in sequence. Every receptor here comes from a human donor with melanoma.

This clone rates as medium-sized. The rearrangement joins TRBV28 to TRBJ1-5; tentative D call: TRBD1 (5 bases). Germline CDR1 is MDHEN and CDR2 is SYDVKM. The V and J ends lost 2 bases and 7 bases respectively, with 15 bases between them. This CDR3 region has 15 residues. This chain's CDR3 is CASSLQAGFRQPQHF. In DNA, the CDR3 is TGTGCCAGCAGTTTACAAGCAGGGTTTCGGCAGCCCCAGCATTTT. The full variable domain, with the rest looked up from reference TRBV28 and TRBJ1-5, is DVKVTQSSRYLVKRTGEKVFLECVQDMDHENMFWYRQDPGLGLRLIYFSYDVKMKEKGDIPEGYSVSREKKERFSLILESASTNQTSMYLCASSLQAGFRQPQHFGDGTRLSIL.

This chain joins TRBV19 and TRBJ2-1; 7 positions agree with TRBD1. V lost 6 bases, J lost 0 bases, and 5 bases stayed unmatched. The CDR3 runs 15 residues. Germline lookup yields CDR1 LNHDA and CDR2 SQIVND (reference sequence). CDR3 nucleotide sequence: TGTGCCAGTAGCTCGGACAGGAGCTCCTACAATGAGCAGTTCTTC. It codes for CASSSDRSSYNEQFF.

The V and J genes are TRBV29-1 and TRBJ2-1, with 9 bases aligning to TRBD2. CDR1 is SQVTM, CDR2 ANQGSEA, per germline. V dropped 3 bases and J dropped 12; count of bases not matched to a gene: 9. The CDR3 has 13 residues. The CDR3 DNA sequence: TGCAGCGTTGACACTAGCGGGTCCGGGGGGCAGTTCTTC. Amino acids: CSVDTSGSGGQFF.

This clone was seen a handful of times. V and J are TRBV29-1 and TRBJ2-3, with D maybe TRBD1 (5 bases). Germline CDR1 reads SQVTM; CDR2 reads ANQGSEA. Trimming took off 7 bases at V and 1 base at J, with 15 bases between the two ends. CDR3 length: 14 amino acids. CDR3 bases: TGCAGCGGACTGGACAAGGCTGGCACAGATACGCAGTATTTT. Translating gives CSGLDKAGTDTQYF.

V usage is TRBV19 and J usage is TRBJ1-2, with a tentative D call TRBD1 (5 bases). Between the trimmed V and J ends, which lost 4 bases and 8 bases, there was a span of 17 bases. CDR1 and CDR2 (germline): LNHDA, SQIVND (reference sequence). The CDR3 has 14 amino acids. CDR3 protein: CASSKGDIFEGYTF. The CDR3 bases are TGTGCCAGTAGTAAAGGGGATATTTTTGAGGGCTACACCTTC. Variable domain in full (rest from reference TRBV19 and TRBJ1-2): DGGITQSPKYLFRKEGQNVTLSCEQNLNHDAMYWYRQDPGQGLRLIYYSQIVNDFQKGDIAEGYSVSREKKESFPLTVTSAQKNPTAFYLCASSKGDIFEGYTFGSGTRLTVV.

This clone has ten or more counts. The gene calls are TRBV11-3 and TRBJ1-2; TRBD1 might be the D (6 bases). V gave up 3 bases and J gave up 6 bases, with 20 bases separating them. The germline gives CDR1 SGHNT, CDR2 YENEEA. The CDR3 spans 16 residues. This CDR3 is CASSLKQGRMAHGYTF. As DNA, the CDR3 is TGTGCCAGCAGCTTGAAGCAGGGGAGAATGGCCCATGGCTACACCTTC.

The V gene is TRBV25-1, the J gene TRBJ2-1, with a possible D match to TRBD2 (6 bases). V lost 1 base and J lost 8, with 15 bases in between. Germline lookup yields CDR1 MGHDK and CDR2 SYGVNS. The CDR3 is made up of 15 amino acids. CDR3 loop: CASSELRETRDEQFF. Here the CDR3 DNA reads TGTGCCAGCAGTGAATTACGGGAGACGAGGGATGAGCAGTTCTTC.

CDR3 DNA sequence: TGTGCCAGCAGCCCTGGGACAGGGAGTGGCTACACCTTC. Its protein product is CASSPGTGSGYTF. The chain has TRBV28 and TRBJ1-2, with 9 nucleotides matching TRBD1. The CDR3 runs 13 residues. Germline loops: CDR1 MDHEN, CDR2 SYDVKM. The trim removed 6 bases at V and 7 bases at J, leaving 6 bases unmatched.

The CDR3 loop reads CSRGGLGEKLFF. The CDR3, as DNA: TGCAGCCGAGGGGGCTTGGGTGAAAAACTGTTTTTT. The chain combines TRBV29-1 with TRBJ1-4; 7 bases match TRBD1. Per germline, CDR1 SQVTM and CDR2 ANQGSEA. The CDR3 sequence is 12 residues long. Unmatched junction bases numbered 7, after V lost 8 bases and J lost 7 bases.

This clone rates as medium-sized. Other DNA sequences in this sample translate to the same CDR3. The chain is built from TRBV6-8 and TRBJ1-1, with D tentatively TRBD1 (5 bases). V lost 3 bases, J lost 4 bases, and 12 bases lay in between. The CDR3 runs to 14 residues. CDR1 and CDR2 from the germline V gene are MNHGY and SAAAGT. CDR3 DNA: TGTGCCAGCAGTTATCAGGGAAGGGGCACTGAAGCTTTCTTT. Residues: CASSYQGRGTEAFF.

The sample holds a few counts of this clone. V usage is TRBV30 and J usage is TRBJ1-2, with D perhaps matching TRBD1 (6 bases). V shed 0 bases and J shed 4 bases, with 12 bases lying between them. This CDR3 is 14 amino acids long. Germline loops: CDR1 GTSNPN, CDR2 SVGIG (reference sequence). CDR3 sequence (DNA): TGTGCCTGGAGTGTACAGGGAGAGCTCTATGGCTACACCTTC. Translating gives CAWSVQGELYGYTF.

The genes are TRBV28 and TRBJ2-3, with 11 bases fitting TRBD2. Germline lookup yields CDR1 MDHEN and CDR2 SYDVKM. The CDR3 has 17 amino acids. The trim removed 2 bases at V and 6 bases at J, leaving 10 bases unmatched. The CDR3 loop reads CASSLLTSGIHRDTQYF. The CDR3 bases are TGTGCCAGCAGTTTACTGACTAGCGGGATCCACAGGGATACGCAGTATTTT.

The rearrangement uses TRBV9 and TRBJ1-1, with D unresolved. The CDR3 contains 13 residues. The germline V gene has CDR1 SGDLS and CDR2 YYNGEE. The V gene lost 0 bases and the J gene lost 8 bases, with 11 bases spanning the gap. CDR3 coding DNA: TGTGCCAGCAGCGTAGTGTCGGGCAAAGAAGCTTTCTTT. This codes for CASSVVSGKEAFF.

J is TRBJ2-1 and V is TRBV19, with a possible D match to TRBD2 (6 bases). The CDR3 runs to 16 residues. Germline CDR1 reads LNHDA; CDR2 reads SQIVND (reference sequence). V lost 2 bases and J lost 2, with 13 bases in between. The CDR3, as DNA: TGTGCCAGTAGTATAAGTCTGGTAGCGGCCTACAATGAGCAGTTCTTC. This encodes CASSISLVAAYNEQFF.

This clone was counted between two and nine times. J is TRBJ1-2 and V is TRBV6-8; 8 bases match TRBD1. CDR1 MNHGY and CDR2 SAAAGT come from the germline V gene. V lost 4 bases to trimming and J lost 3 bases; unmatched junction nucleotides: 4. The CDR3 has 14 residues. The DNA of the CDR3 is TGTGCCAGCAGTTCCCCGGGACAGGACTATGGCTACACCTTC. As protein: CASSSPGQDYGYTF.

This clone was found a few times. For the CDR3, the DNA is TGTGCCAGCAGTCCGAGCGGGAGAACAGATACGCAGTATTTT. Amino acid sequence: CASSPSGRTDTQYF. The gene calls are TRBV6-8 and TRBJ2-3; 8 bases agree with TRBD2. The CDR3 sequence is 14 residues long. With 5 bases clipped from V and 3 bases from J, the junction kept 4 bases outside the gene matches. Looked up from germline, CDR1 is MNHGY and CDR2 is SAAAGT.